These T cell receptor beta chains were read from a single sample in a study of OX40 agonist ivuxolimab in advanced cancers. TCRdb's copy holds only in-frame clones and misses some; the assay was immunoSEQ multiplex PCR. The top ten hold 6.2% of the sample, which has under 95,000 clones, over 85% seen once. The source material was CD4+ or CD8+ T cells sorted from blood, sampled in a trial of the OX40 agonist ivuxolimab. These receptors were obtained from an adult with an advanced solid tumor such as melanoma, head and neck, liver or kidney cancer. Each CDR3 is given with its conserved first and last residue. Fields, in order: clone size, CDR3 length, J gene, V gene, D gene, CDR3 DNA, CDR3 protein. A D gene is named only where the DNA matches it firmly. Part of the rows lack a size; the others show once, few, many or a class for expanded clones.

>NA|16|TRBJ2-6|TRBV27|NA
TGTGCCAGCAGTTTATCTGGCAGGTCCGGGGCCAACATCCTGACTTTC
CASSLSGRSGANILTF
>NA|15|TRBJ1-2|TRBV5-4|TRBD1
TGTGCCAGCAGCTTGCCCCGGACAGGGGAGAAGGGCTACACCTTC
CASSLPRTGEKGYTF
>NA|16|TRBJ2-3|TRBV4-1|TRBD2
TGCGCCAGCAGCCAAGTGCCAGCGGGAGTGGCAGATACGCAGTATTTT
CASSQVPAGVADTQYF
>NA|13|TRBJ2-7|TRBV28|TRBD1
TGTGCCAGCGAGACAGGGGCAGCCTACGAGCAGTACTTC
CASETGAAYEQYF
>NA|17|TRBJ1-6|TRBV5-8|NA
TGTGCCAGCAGCTCCATAGGGGTCCTACTGAGAAATTCACCCCTCCACTTT
CASSSIGVLLRNSPLHF
>NA|14|TRBJ2-7|TRBV6-1|TRBD2
TGTGCCAGCAGGGGACTAGCGGGAGCTCAAGAGCAGTACTTC
CASRGLAGAQEQYF
>NA|15|TRBJ2-5|TRBV5-1|NA
TGCGCCAGCAGCCCCAAGGGGGGGACAGAAGAGACCCAGTACTTC
CASSPKGGTEETQYF
>NA|15|TRBJ2-1|TRBV4-3|NA
TGCGCCAGCAGCCATTCTGGCGGGGTGATCAATGAGCAGTTCTTC
CASSHSGGVINEQFF
>NA|12|TRBJ2-1|TRBV6-1|NA
TGTGCCAGCAGTGAGTCCCTCAATGAGCAGTTCTTC
CASSESLNEQFF
>NA|14|TRBJ1-2|TRBV27|TRBD1
TGTGCCAGCAGTTCTACAGGGGGGACCTATGGCTACACCTTC
CASSSTGGTYGYTF
>NA|15|TRBJ2-1|TRBV2|NA
TGTGCCAGCATTCCCGGCAGCAGCTCCTACAATGAGCAGTTCTTC
CASIPGSSSYNEQFF
>few|14|TRBJ1-2|TRBV19|NA
TGTGCCAGTAGTGCCGGACTAACAAACTATGGCTACACCTTC
CASSAGLTNYGYTF
>once|16|TRBJ2-2|TRBV6-5|TRBD2
TGTGCCAGCAGTTACTCACTAGCGCTCGACACCGGGGAGCTGTTTTTT
CASSYSLALDTGELFF
>NA|18|TRBJ2-3|TRBV28|NA
TGTGCCAGCAACCCGGGACACCAAGGCTGGGCTAGCACAGATACGCAGTATTTT
CASNPGHQGWASTDTQYF
>NA|16|TRBJ2-2|TRBV27|TRBD2
TGTGCCAGCAGTGCAATAGCGGGGGCTAACACCGGGGAGCTGTTTTTT
CASSAIAGANTGELFF
>NA|15|TRBJ2-1|TRBV11-2|TRBD1
TGTGCCAGCAGCGTGGGACAGGGGGTTTACAATGAGCAGTTCTTC
CASSVGQGVYNEQFF
>NA|14|TRBJ2-2|TRBV27|NA
TGTGCCAGCAGTTTGCTGGGGTACACCGGGGAGCTGTTTTTT
CASSLLGYTGELFF
>NA|15|TRBJ1-2|TRBV27|TRBD1
TGTGCCAGCAGTTCTGGGACAGGGGGCGGCTATGGCTACACCTTC
CASSSGTGGGYGYTF
>NA|14|TRBJ2-1|TRBV7-6|NA
TGTGCCAGCAGCTTTTCTTCGGGGGACCCCAGGCAGTTCTTC
CASSFSSGDPRQFF
>NA|14|TRBJ1-2|TRBV29-1|NA
TGCAGCGACCTCCCGGACAGCTCTAACTATGGCTACACCTTC
CSDLPDSSNYGYTF
>NA|11|TRBJ1-2|TRBV4-1|NA
TGCGCCAGCAGCCAAGATTATGGCTACACCTTC
CASSQDYGYTF
>NA|11|TRBJ2-1|TRBV2|NA
TGTGCCAGCAGCTTTACAGCTGAGCAGTTCTTC
CASSFTAEQFF
>NA|15|TRBJ2-2|TRBV28|TRBD1
TGTGCCAGCAGTTTTGAGGGGGCCTGGGGCGGGGAGCTGTTTTTT
CASSFEGAWGGELFF
>once|12|TRBJ2-7|TRBV28|NA
TGTGCCAGCAGCGCCACAGGGTACGAGCAGTACTTC
CASSATGYEQYF
>NA|17|TRBJ2-2|TRBV10-2|TRBD2
TGCGCCAGCAGTGATAGGGAGGGGACTAGAGTCGCCGGGGAGCTGTTTTTT
CASSDREGTRVAGELFF
>once|11|TRBJ1-1|TRBV19|NA
TGTGCCAGTAGTCGAGTATATGAAGCTTTCTTT
CASSRVYEAFF
>NA|17|TRBJ2-2|TRBV9|TRBD2
TGTGCCAGCAGCGCCCACTCTAGCGGTGGGGGAACCGGGGAGCTGTTTTTT
CASSAHSSGGGTGELFF
>NA|17|TRBJ2-5|TRBV4-3|NA
TGCGCCAGCAGCCAAGAGAGGGGCTACCGACGACAAGAGACCCAGTACTTC
CASSQERGYRRQETQYF
>NA|13|TRBJ2-7|TRBV29-1|NA
TGCAGCGTTGAGGATAGGGAAACCTACGAGCAGTACTTC
CSVEDRETYEQYF
>NA|15|TRBJ2-1|TRBV9|NA
TGTGCCAGCAGCGTAGGAGTAAGGAGCTCGGATGAGCAGTTCTTC
CASSVGVRSSDEQFF
>NA|16|TRBJ1-2|TRBV2|TRBD1
TGTGCCAGCAGAGAGACCGGGACAGGGTATACCTATGGCTACACCTTC
CASRETGTGYTYGYTF
>NA|12|TRBJ2-1|TRBV19|NA
TGTGCCAGTGGGCTAGGGGAGCGTGAGCAGTTCTTC
CASGLGEREQFF
>once|18|TRBJ2-5|TRBV28|TRBD1
TGTGCCAGCAGTTTCGGGACAGGCTTTACGTTAGGGCAAGAGACCCAGTACTTC
CASSFGTGFTLGQETQYF
>NA|17|TRBJ1-1|TRBV2|NA
TGTGCCAGCAGTGCAAGGGCCCGATCGGTAGAGCACACTGAAGCTTTCTTT
CASSARARSVEHTEAFF
>NA|11|TRBJ2-1|TRBV30|NA
TGTTCAATGGGGGGAAACAATGAGCAGTTCTTC
CSMGGNNEQFF
>NA|15|TRBJ1-6|TRBV6-6|TRBD1
TGTGCCAGCAGTTCTTGGACAGGATCAAATTCACCCCTCCACTTT
CASSSWTGSNSPLHF
>NA|14|TRBJ2-3|TRBV6-5|NA
TGTGCCAGCAGTTACGCGGAGGATACAGATACGCAGTATTTT
CASSYAEDTDTQYF
>NA|11|TRBJ1-2|TRBV7-2|NA
TGTGCCACCCCCTCTGGGACTGGCTACACCTTC
CATPSGTGYTF
>once|19|TRBJ1-1|TRBV15|TRBD1
TGTGCCACCAGCAGGGATCAGACAGGGGGCGATTTTGGGAACACTGAAGCTTTCTTT
CATSRDQTGGDFGNTEAFF
>once|16|TRBJ2-7|TRBV10-3|TRBD1
TGTGCCATCAGTGAGTCTCCGGGACAGGGTGCCTACGAGCAGTACTTC
CAISESPGQGAYEQYF
>NA|14|TRBJ2-5|TRBV5-5|NA
TGTGCCAGCAGCTCGCCGGAGATTCAAGAGACCCAGTACTTC
CASSSPEIQETQYF
>NA|17|TRBJ2-2|TRBV10-3|NA
TGTGCCATCAGTCCCAGGGGCGCGGATATGAACACCGGGGAGCTGTTTTTT
CAISPRGADMNTGELFF
>NA|14|TRBJ2-2|TRBV6-1|TRBD1
TGTGCCGGGGGGACAGGGGGAAATACCGGGGAGCTGTTTTTT
CAGGTGGNTGELFF
>NA|17|TRBJ2-2|TRBV7-6|NA
TGTGCCAGCAGCCAAAACCTAGCACACGCGAACACCGGGGAGCTGTTTTTT
CASSQNLAHANTGELFF
>NA|15|TRBJ2-7|TRBV6-1|TRBD1
TGTGCCAGCAGTGAATTGGGGACAGGACCGTACGAGCAGTACTTC
CASSELGTGPYEQYF
>NA|14|TRBJ2-2|TRBV7-2|NA
TGTGCCAGCAGCTATTCTAGAAGTTCCGGGGAGCTGTTTTTT
CASSYSRSSGELFF
>few|15|TRBJ2-1|TRBV10-1|TRBD2
TGCGCCAGCAGTCCGAGCGGGAGCTCCTACAATGAGCAGTTCTTC
CASSPSGSSYNEQFF
>NA|14|TRBJ2-2|TRBV19|TRBD2
TGTGCCAGTACCGTCTGGGGGGGCACCGGGGAGCTGTTTTTT
CASTVWGGTGELFF
>NA|15|TRBJ2-1|TRBV9|NA
TGTGCCAGCAGCGTCGCCTCGGGGGGCGGGAATGAGCAGTTCTTC
CASSVASGGGNEQFF
>NA|17|TRBJ1-2|TRBV30|NA
TGTGCCTGGAGGCGACCGGGACAAGGCTTAGCTAACTATGGCTACACCTTC
CAWRRPGQGLANYGYTF
>NA|14|TRBJ2-5|TRBV7-9|NA
TGTGCCAGCAGCTTAGCCGGTAACCAAGAGACCCAGTACTTC
CASSLAGNQETQYF
>once|17|TRBJ2-2|TRBV4-1|NA
TGCGCCAGCAGCCTATCCCGGAGGGGGGAACACACCGGGGAGCTGTTTTTT
CASSLSRRGEHTGELFF
>NA|15|TRBJ2-7|TRBV5-4|NA
TGTGCCAGCAGCTTAACAGGGGAGGACGCCTACGAGCAGTACTTC
CASSLTGEDAYEQYF
>NA|15|TRBJ2-7|TRBV9|NA
TGTGCCAGCAGCGTAGGGCAAAACTTCAACTACGAGCAGTACTTC
CASSVGQNFNYEQYF
>NA|15|TRBJ1-1|TRBV19|NA
TGTACCAGTAGCGCCCGAAGGGCCGGTAACACTGAAGCTTTCTTT
CTSSARRAGNTEAFF
>NA|13|TRBJ2-7|TRBV27|TRBD1
TGTGCCAGCAGTTTAAGACAGGGGCACGAGCAGTACTTC
CASSLRQGHEQYF
>once|15|TRBJ2-7|TRBV6-1|NA
TGTGCCAGCAGTGAAGGTGGAGGGCCACTCTACGAGCAGTACTTC
CASSEGGGPLYEQYF